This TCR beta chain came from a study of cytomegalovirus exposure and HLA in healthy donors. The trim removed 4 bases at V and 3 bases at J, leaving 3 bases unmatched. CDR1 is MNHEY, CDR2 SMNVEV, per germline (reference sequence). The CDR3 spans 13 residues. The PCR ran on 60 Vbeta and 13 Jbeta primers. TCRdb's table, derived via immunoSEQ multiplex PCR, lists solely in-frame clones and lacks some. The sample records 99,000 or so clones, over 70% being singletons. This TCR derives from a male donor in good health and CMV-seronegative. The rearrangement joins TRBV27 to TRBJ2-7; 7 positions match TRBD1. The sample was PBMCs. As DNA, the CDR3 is TGTGCCAGCAGTTCGGGACAGAACTACGAGCAGTACTTC. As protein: CASSSGQNYEQYF.